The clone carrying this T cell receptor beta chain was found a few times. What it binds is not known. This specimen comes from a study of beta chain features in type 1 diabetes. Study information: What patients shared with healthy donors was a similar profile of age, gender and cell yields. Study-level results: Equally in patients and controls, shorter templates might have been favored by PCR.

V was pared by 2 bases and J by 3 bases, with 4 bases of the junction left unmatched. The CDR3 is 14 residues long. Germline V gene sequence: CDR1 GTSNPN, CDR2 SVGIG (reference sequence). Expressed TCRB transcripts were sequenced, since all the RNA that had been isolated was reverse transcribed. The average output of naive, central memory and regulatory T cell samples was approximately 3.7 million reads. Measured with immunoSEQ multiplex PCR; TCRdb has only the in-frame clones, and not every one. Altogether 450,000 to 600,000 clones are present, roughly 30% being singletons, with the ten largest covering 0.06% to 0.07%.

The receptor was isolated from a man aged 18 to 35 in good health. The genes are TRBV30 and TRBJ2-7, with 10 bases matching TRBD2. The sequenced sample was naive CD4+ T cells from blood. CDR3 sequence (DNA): TGTGCCTGGAGTCCAAGCGGGAGGGTCTACGAGCAGTACTTC. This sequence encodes CAWSPSGRVYEQYF.